This TCR beta chain was profiled in a study of T cell repertoires in cytomegalovirus infection. Regarding this clonotype: The antigen is unknown.

Each CDR3 protein gets one entry after TCRdb re-called the reads with MiXCR. There are 570,000 or so distinct CDR3 sequences in the sample; around 40% occur only once, and around 48% lies in the top ten. Germline V lookup: CDR1 LNHDA, CDR2 SQIVND (reference sequence). This CDR3 is 17 amino acids long. Trimming at V came to 4 bases and at J to 5 bases, leaving 11 bases not matched to a gene. The chain is built from TRBV19 and TRBJ2-5, with 12 positions matching TRBD2. The sequencing here drew on cultured PBMCs, taken from culture after CMV antigen stimulation. This receptor was obtained from a human donor in good health (CMV status not recorded). Some clones in this sample may be carry-over from other donors' samples. The CDR3 reads CASSTPLLAGGDETQYF. The CDR3 coding sequence is TGTGCCAGTAGTACTCCCCTACTAGCGGGAGGTGACGAGACCCAGTACTTC.